The clone carrying this T cell receptor (beta chain) was recorded many times. The entry originates in a study of read filtering for tumor transcriptome and immune sequencing. Germline CDR1 and CDR2: SGHTA and FQGNSA. Trimming left V 3 bases short and J 5 bases short, with 10 bases between. The CDR3 sequence is 13 residues long. From about 400 ng of RNA, a library with molecular barcoded alpha/delta and beta/gamma adaptors was made. In TCRdb, the reads were re-called with MiXCR into one record per CDR3 protein. The sample lists roughly 130,000 distinct CDR3 sequences, roughly 13% seen once, with approximately 11% in the top ten.

Sequenced input: a population of CD138-negative cells sorted from bone marrow. The TCR originated in a donor at least 40 years old with multiple myeloma. The genes are TRBV7-2 and TRBJ2-5; D may be TRBD1 or TRBD2 (5 bases each). The CDR3 nucleotides read TGTGCCAGCAGCTTTACTGGGACGGAGACCCAGTACTTC. Its translation is CASSFTGTETQYF. Together with reference TRBV7-2 and TRBJ2-5, the CDR3 gives the full variable domain: GAGVSQSPSNKVTEKGKDVELRCDPISGHTALYWYRQSLGQGLEFLIYFQGNSAPDKSGLPSDRFSAERTGGSVSTLTIQRTQQEDSAVYLCASSFTGTETQYFGPGTRLLVL.